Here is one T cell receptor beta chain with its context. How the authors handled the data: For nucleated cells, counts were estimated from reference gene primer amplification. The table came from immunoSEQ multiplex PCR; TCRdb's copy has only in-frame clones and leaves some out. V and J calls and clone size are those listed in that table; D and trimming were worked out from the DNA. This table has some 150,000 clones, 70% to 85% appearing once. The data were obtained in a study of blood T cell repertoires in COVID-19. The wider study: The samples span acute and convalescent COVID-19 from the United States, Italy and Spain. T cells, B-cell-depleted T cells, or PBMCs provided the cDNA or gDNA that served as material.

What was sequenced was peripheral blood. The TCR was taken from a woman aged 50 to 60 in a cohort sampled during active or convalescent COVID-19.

Here the CDR3 DNA reads TGCGCCAGCAGCTCCCTTCCAAAGGGGGGCACAGATACGCAGTATTTT. Its translation: CASSSLPKGGTDTQYF. This chain connects TRBV5-1 to TRBJ2-3, with D maybe TRBD1 (6 bases). The CDR3 loop spans 16 amino acids. Germline assignment: CDR1 SGHRS and CDR2 YFSETQ. V lost 3 bases and J lost 1, with 15 bases in between. The full variable domain, with the rest looked up from reference TRBV5-1 and TRBJ2-3, is KAGVTQTPRYLIKTRGQQVTLSCSPISGHRSVSWYQQTPGQGLQFLFEYFSETQRNKGNFPGRFSGRQFSNSRSEMNVSTLELGDSALYLCASSSLPKGGTDTQYFGPGTRLTVL.